These 28 T cell receptor beta chains were all obtained from the same sample, sequenced in a study of radiation and T cells in renal cell carcinoma. The time point was: blood 4 weeks post-SBRT, at nephrectomy. Treatment here: 15 Gy SBRT to primary tumor, nephrectomy 4 weeks later. This table comes from immunoSEQ multiplex PCR, and its TCRdb copy is limited to in-frame clones, with some not included. Here the sample spans around 77,000 clones, over 65% being singletons. The source was blood, collected from a patient whose treatment included radiotherapy and nephrectomy. The source is a woman aged 60-75 years with renal cell carcinoma.

The chain links TRBV6-6 to TRBJ1-3; no clear D. The V and J ends lost 6 bases and 4 bases respectively, with 7 bases between them. The CDR3 has 12 amino acids. Germline lookup yields CDR1 MNHNY and CDR2 SVGAGI (reference sequence). CDR3 sequence reads: CASREGGNTIYF. Written as DNA, the CDR3 is TGTGCCAGCAGGGAAGGAGGAAACACCATATATTTT.

This chain joins TRBV19 and TRBJ2-2, with TRBD1 as a possible D gene (6 bases). With 4 bases removed from V and 4 bases from J, the gap between germline ends came to 10 bases. This CDR3 contains 14 residues. Germline-derived CDR1 and CDR2 are LNHDA and SQIVND (reference sequence). The CDR3 DNA reads as TGTGCCAGTAGTACCCGACAGGTCACCGGGGAGCTGTTTTTT. This sequence encodes CASSTRQVTGELFF.

The chain carries TRBV19 and TRBJ2-1; no clear D. From germline, CDR1 is LNHDA and CDR2 SQIVND (reference sequence). Trimming pared 2 bases from V and 5 bases from J, leaving 7 bases between. The CDR3 is 13 residues long. The CDR3 here is CASSITRDNEQFF. The CDR3 DNA sequence: TGTGCCAGTAGTATAACTCGAGACAATGAGCAGTTCTTC.

This clone has a single count. The chain uses TRBV19 and TRBJ2-2; 7 bases are a match to TRBD2. Germline CDR1 and CDR2: LNHDA and SQIVND (reference sequence). CDR3 size: 14 residues. V dropped 6 bases and J dropped 1; count of bases not matched to a gene: 2. The CDR3: CASSGGRNTGELFF. The CDR3 DNA follows: TGTGCCAGTAGCGGGGGGAGGAACACCGGGGAGCTGTTTTTT.

This chain connects TRBV11-2 to TRBJ2-7; 9 bases fit TRBD1. In germline, CDR1 is SGHAT, CDR2 FQNNGV. The CDR3 has 15 residues. V lost 5 bases and J lost 5; bases outside the gene matches: 10. The CDR3 protein is CASSLGTGPADEQYF. In DNA, the CDR3 is TGTGCCAGCAGCCTCGGGACAGGGCCGGCCGACGAGCAGTACTTC.

The rearrangement uses TRBV14 and TRBJ2-5; either TRBD1 or TRBD2 may fit D (6 bases each). The CDR3 length is 17 residues. The germline V gene has CDR1 SGHDN and CDR2 FVKESK. V lost 0 bases to trimming and J lost 4 bases, with 18 bases between them. The CDR3 protein is CASSQDLGGFRRETQYF. The CDR3 coding sequence is TGTGCCAGCAGCCAAGATCTGGGGGGCTTTAGGCGAGAGACCCAGTACTTC.

The chain employs TRBV6-1 and TRBJ2-3, with 7 bases aligning to TRBD1. V trimming: 3 bases; J trimming: 1 base; junction bases outside the gene matches: 7. Germline loops: CDR1 MNHNS, CDR2 SASEGT. This CDR3 is 16 amino acids long. The CDR3 region has the DNA TGTGCCAGCAGTGAGACAGGGTATCTCGGCACAGATACGCAGTATTTT. Protein product: CASSETGYLGTDTQYF.

This rearrangement joins TRBV4-2 to TRBJ2-3; maybe TRBD2 (6 bases). Trimming removed 2 bases from V and 0 bases from J, with 12 bases in between. Germline CDR1 is LGHNA and CDR2 is YNFKEQ. CDR3 size: 16 residues. The CDR3 here is CASSQTGGTSTDTQYF. As DNA, the CDR3 is TGTGCCAGCAGCCAAACCGGTGGGACTAGCACAGATACGCAGTATTTT.

This chain connects TRBV5-1 to TRBJ2-5, with 10 bases that match TRBD2. The CDR3 sequence is 16 residues long. V lost 0 bases, J lost 2 bases, and 4 bases stayed unmatched. Germline lookup yields CDR1 SGHRS and CDR2 YFSETQ. CDR3 coding DNA: TGCGCCAGCAGCTTGGGAGGACTAGCGGCGCAAGAGACCCAGTACTTC. Its protein is CASSLGGLAAQETQYF.

The V and J genes are TRBV11-3 and TRBJ2-2, with 10 bases identical to TRBD1. After removal of 4 bases from V and 5 bases from J, the junction contained 7 bases not matched to a gene. Germline assignment: CDR1 SGHNT and CDR2 YENEEA. This CDR3 region has 16 residues. The CDR3: CASSSGTGVGTGELFF. The CDR3 DNA reads TGTGCCAGCAGCTCCGGGACAGGGGTTGGTACCGGGGAGCTGTTTTTT.

This clone was seen just once. The chain recombines TRBV18 with TRBJ1-2, with D possibly matching TRBD1 (5 bases). Looked up from germline, CDR1 is KGHSH and CDR2 is LQKENI. Trimming took off 5 bases at V and 1 base at J, with 14 bases between the two ends. The CDR3 has 15 amino acids. The CDR3 is CASSYTGALNYGYTF. The CDR3 bases are TGTGCCAGCTCATATACCGGGGCCCTTAACTATGGCTACACCTTC.

The chain links TRBV14 to TRBJ2-5, with a tentative D call TRBD2 (5 bases). The V gene lost 0 bases and the J gene lost 4 bases, with 12 bases spanning the gap. The CDR3 contains 15 residues. Germline CDR1 is SGHDN and CDR2 is FVKESK. DNA of the CDR3: TGTGCCAGCAGCCAAGAAATCGGGGTGTCAGAGACCCAGTACTTC. Its translation: CASSQEIGVSETQYF.

The rearrangement links TRBV7-2 to TRBJ1-2; no clear D. CDR3 length: 13 residues. V lost 3 bases and J 7 bases, leaving 12 bases between the germline ends. CDR1 and CDR2 (germline): SGHTA, FQGNSA. The CDR3 spells CASSFWFSVGYTF. CDR3 sequence (DNA): TGTGCCAGCAGCTTTTGGTTTTCCGTTGGCTACACCTTC.

The chain employs TRBV10-3 and TRBJ1-2, with D possibly being TRBD1 (5 bases). There are 12 residues in the CDR3. Trimming left V 3 bases short and J 5 bases short, with 7 bases between. Germline V lookup: CDR1 ENHRY, CDR2 SYGVKD. This CDR3 reads CAISDRAYGYTF. DNA for the CDR3: TGTGCCATCAGTGACAGGGCTTATGGCTACACCTTC.

The chain employs TRBV2 and TRBJ1-5; D remains unclear. Germline loops: CDR1 SNHLY, CDR2 FYNNEI. The CDR3 loop spans 14 amino acids. The V and J ends lost 4 bases and 7 bases respectively, with 14 bases between them. The DNA for the CDR3 is TGTGCCAGCAGTGGGTCGGAGGGCGGGCAGCCCCAGCATTTT. It encodes CASSGSEGGQPQHF.

This clone was seen only a few times. The V gene is TRBV6-6, the J gene TRBJ2-5; D might be TRBD2 (6 bases). V was pared by 7 bases and J by 2 bases, with 11 bases between. This CDR3 spans 13 amino acids. Germline loops: CDR1 MNHNY, CDR2 SVGAGI (reference sequence). The CDR3 DNA is TGTGCCAGCACCATAGCGGTTCAAGAGACCCAGTACTTC. Protein product: CASTIAVQETQYF.

The chain has TRBV28 and TRBJ1-5; D is uncertain. The germline V and J ends were trimmed by 6 bases and 5 bases, with 17 bases remaining between them. This CDR3 has 15 amino acids. CDR1 is MDHEN and CDR2 is SYDVKM in the germline V gene. The CDR3 spells CASSHTGLQDQPQHF. The CDR3 DNA is TGTGCCAGCAGCCACACCGGACTTCAGGATCAGCCCCAGCATTTT.

The chain employs TRBV4-2 and TRBJ1-1, with D perhaps TRBD1 (5 bases). Germline CDR1 reads LGHNA; CDR2 reads YNFKEQ. The CDR3 is 13 residues long. V was shortened by 4 bases and J by 3 bases, with 9 bases between the two germline ends. CDR3 protein: CASSPGGDTEAFF. The CDR3 nucleotides read TGTGCCAGCAGCCCCGGGGGGGACACTGAAGCTTTCTTT.

The chain links TRBV7-9 to TRBJ2-3; 7 positions agree with TRBD1. Germline CDR1 is SEHNR and CDR2 is FQNEAQ (reference sequence). J lost 0 bases, V lost 5 bases, and 11 bases had no gene match. The length of the CDR3 is 17 residues. Here the CDR3 reads CASSQGQIATSTDTQYF. The CDR3 DNA follows: TGTGCCAGCAGCCAGGGACAGATCGCGACTAGCACAGATACGCAGTATTTT.

This chain connects TRBV5-1 to TRBJ1-2; 11 nucleotides match TRBD1. The ends lost 4 bases at V and 6 bases at J; junction bases unmatched: 5. CDR3 length: 14 amino acids. CDR1 and CDR2 (germline): SGHRS, YFSETQ. The CDR3 nucleotides are TGCGCCAGCAGCAAAGGACAGGGGGCAGATGGCTACACCTTC. This translates into CASSKGQGADGYTF.

The V and J genes are TRBV19 and TRBJ2-3; 7 positions match TRBD1. Germline CDR1 LNHDA, CDR2 SQIVND (reference sequence). There are 16 residues in the CDR3. The junction had 5 bases not matched to a gene; V was cut back by 1 base and J by 1 base. CDR3 bases: TGTGCCAGTAGTATAGGACAGGGAGAGGGCACAGATACGCAGTATTTT. As protein: CASSIGQGEGTDTQYF.

V gene TRBV25-1 combines with J gene TRBJ1-6; 7 bases are shared with TRBD1. This CDR3 is 16 amino acids long. Germline CDR1 reads MGHDK; CDR2 reads SYGVNS. V dropped 3 bases and J dropped 7; count of bases not matched to a gene: 9. The CDR3 protein is CASSETGSGVNSPLHF. The CDR3 region has the DNA TGTGCCAGCAGTGAGACAGGGTCCGGAGTGAATTCACCCCTCCACTTT.

This clone was seen only once. The chain carries TRBV7-2 and TRBJ2-1; 8 bases are shared with TRBD2. The CDR3 runs 15 residues. Germline V gene sequence: CDR1 SGHTA, CDR2 FQGNSA. V was clipped by 1 base and J by 5 bases; unmatched bases: 4. The CDR3 DNA sequence: TGTGCCAGCAGCTTAGGACTAGCGATCAACAATGAGCAGTTCTTC. Protein product: CASSLGLAINNEQFF.

V is TRBV6-1 and J is TRBJ2-5; no definite D call. The V and J ends lost 6 bases and 0 bases respectively, with 14 bases between them. The CDR3 loop spans 15 amino acids. The germline V gene has CDR1 MNHNS and CDR2 SASEGT. For the CDR3, the DNA is TGTGCCAGCAGGCACGACATGGAGTACCAAGAGACCCAGTACTTC. Its protein is CASRHDMEYQETQYF.

The chain combines TRBV10-3 with TRBJ2-5, with D tentatively TRBD1 (6 bases). Germline CDR1 reads ENHRY; CDR2 reads SYGVKD. CDR3 length: 13 amino acids. Trimming took off 2 bases at V and 2 bases at J, with 6 bases between the two ends. The CDR3 protein is CAISETGQETQYF. The CDR3 DNA follows: TGTGCCATCAGTGAGACAGGGCAAGAGACCCAGTACTTC.

The chain uses TRBV9 and TRBJ2-5, with a possible D match to TRBD2 (6 bases). Trimming removed 1 base at V and 5 bases at J, with 12 bases between. The germline gives CDR1 SGDLS, CDR2 YYNGEE. The CDR3 runs to 14 residues. CDR3 nucleotides: TGTGCCAGCAGCGTACGGGGGTTCGGGGAGACCCAGTACTTC. The encoded protein is CASSVRGFGETQYF. The whole variable domain, filled in from reference TRBV9 and TRBJ2-5, reads DSGVTQTPKHLITATGQRVTLRCSPRSGDLSVYWYQQSLDQGLQFLIQYYNGEERAKGNILERFSAQQFPDLHSELNLSSLELGDSALYFCASSVRGFGETQYFGPGTRLLVL.

DNA for the CDR3: TGTGCCAGTAGTCTCCGGGCTAGCGGGGCCGGGGAGCTGTTTTTT. Protein sequence: CASSLRASGAGELFF. V usage is TRBV19 and J usage is TRBJ2-2; 9 bases map to TRBD2. The CDR3 covers 15 residues. Losses at the gene ends were 5 bases for V and 6 bases for J; bases not matched to a gene: 7. Germline CDR1 is LNHDA and CDR2 is SQIVND (reference sequence).

This clone has just a few counts. CDR3 bases: TGTGCCAGCAGTTTAAGAACAGCTAACTATGGCTACACCTTC. The encoded protein is CASSLRTANYGYTF. The chain employs TRBV28 and TRBJ1-2, with unresolved D. V shed 2 bases and J shed 0 bases, with 7 bases lying between them. Germline CDR1 is MDHEN and CDR2 is SYDVKM. The CDR3 is 14 amino acids.